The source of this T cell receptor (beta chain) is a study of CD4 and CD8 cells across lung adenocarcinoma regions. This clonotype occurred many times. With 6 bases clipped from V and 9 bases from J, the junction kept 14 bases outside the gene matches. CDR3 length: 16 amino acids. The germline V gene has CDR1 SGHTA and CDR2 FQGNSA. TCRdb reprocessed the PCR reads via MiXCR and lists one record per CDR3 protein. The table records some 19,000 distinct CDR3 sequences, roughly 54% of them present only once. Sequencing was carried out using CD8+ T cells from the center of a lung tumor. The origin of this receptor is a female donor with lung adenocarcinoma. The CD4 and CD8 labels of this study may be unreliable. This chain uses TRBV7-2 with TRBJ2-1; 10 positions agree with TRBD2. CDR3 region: CASRNLAGEVLGEQFF. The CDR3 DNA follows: TGTGCCAGCAGAAATCTAGCGGGAGAAGTACTGGGTGAGCAGTTCTTC.